Listed below are T cell receptor beta chains from one sample, sequenced in a study of blood T cell repertoires in COVID-19. The repertoire was sequenced with immunoSEQ multiplex PCR; TCRdb's copy has only in-frame clones and lacks some. In the table there are 270,000 or so clones, about 80% of which are singletons. Material for sequencing was peripheral blood. All receptors come from a woman in her 50s who had recovered from COVID-19. The CDR3 runs from the conserved cysteine through the conserved F or W. D genes are given only for firm matches. Expanded clones are given a class, and other clones once, few, many or no size at all.

>TRBJ1-2|TRBV5-1|-|14|-
CASGSEGLIYGYTF
TGCGCCAGCGGCTCGGAGGGGCTGATCTATGGCTACACCTTC
>TRBJ2-7|TRBV28|-|12|-
CASGSGSKEQYF
TGTGCCAGCGGCAGCGGGTCGAAGGAGCAGTACTTC
>TRBJ2-2|TRBV28|TRBD1|15|-
CASSPVDRDAGELFF
TGTGCCAGCAGCCCCGTCGACAGGGACGCCGGGGAGCTGTTTTTT
>TRBJ1-5|TRBV6-5|-|15|few
CASGRQLNSNQPQHF
TGTGCCAGCGGAAGACAGCTAAATAGCAATCAGCCCCAGCATTTT
>TRBJ1-4|TRBV25-1|-|15|-
CASKIRTPLPEKLFF
TGTGCCAGCAAAATTAGGACACCACTCCCTGAAAAACTGTTTTTT
>TRBJ1-6|TRBV4-1|TRBD1|16|-
CASSQQTGAGNSPLHF
TGCGCCAGCAGCCAGCAAACAGGGGCAGGAAATTCACCCCTCCACTTT
>TRBJ2-7|TRBV7-9|-|15|-
CASRSPDRLSYEQYF
TGTGCCAGCAGGTCGCCGGACCGACTATCCTACGAGCAGTACTTC
>TRBJ2-7|TRBV28|-|21|-
CASSGTFSASTWGRVSYEQYF
TGTGCCAGCAGTGGCACCTTTTCGGCATCGACTTGGGGGCGCGTCTCCTACGAGCAGTACTTC
>TRBJ1-1|TRBV5-6|-|15|-
CASRGGPGMETEAFF
TGTGCCAGCAGAGGAGGACCTGGTATGGAGACTGAAGCTTTCTTT
>TRBJ2-5|TRBV3-1/TRBV3-2|-|14|-
CASSSRGGKETQYF
TGTGCCAGCAGCTCTAGGGGGGGAAAAGAGACCCAGTACTTC
>TRBJ2-7|TRBV9|-|14|-
CASARQASGYEQYF
TGTGCCAGCGCCCGTCAGGCCTCGGGATACGAGCAGTACTTC